This entry lists 14 T cell receptor beta chains sequenced from one sample in a study of CD8+CD57+ T cells in acquired aplastic anemia. It was genomic DNA that served as the template for profiling TCR beta VDJ and CDR3. MiXCR, applied by TCRdb to the reads, yields one record per CDR3 protein. Seen here are about 160,000 distinct CDR3 sequences, approximately 40% observed once, and the top ten hold 0.8% to 1.1%. Sequenced: sorted CD4+, CD8+, or CD8+CD57+ T cells (not recorded which) from PBMCs. The receptors shown here come from a human donor in good health.

This clonotype was observed a few times. Because the CDR3 is missing its conserved closing phenylalanine or tryptophan, this is likely a read error. V usage is TRBV19 and J usage is TRBJ2-7; 9 bases match TRBD1. The germline V gene has CDR1 LNHDA and CDR2 SQIVND (reference sequence). The V and J ends lost 6 bases and 7 bases, in that order; junction bases with no gene match: 13. The CDR3 is 15 residues long. The CDR3 here is CASSGRTGAPREQYL. Here the CDR3 DNA reads TGTGCCAGTAGCGGGCGGACAGGGGCCCCACGGGAGCAGTACCTC.

This clonotype was detected a few times. The chain combines TRBV30 with TRBJ2-7, with TRBD2 as a possible D gene (5 bases). The CDR3 sequence is 12 residues long. Looked up from germline, CDR1 is GTSNPN and CDR2 is SVGIG (reference sequence). V lost 8 bases, J lost 4 bases, and 15 bases lay in between. The CDR3 reads CAMMRAEYEQYF. CDR3 DNA: TGTGCCATGATGAGGGCTGAATACGAGCAGTACTTC.

This sequence joins TRBV20-1 and TRBJ2-7; possibly TRBD2 for D (5 bases). From germline, CDR1 is DFQATT and CDR2 SNEGSKA (reference sequence). V was trimmed by 1 base and J by 2 bases, leaving 9 bases between them. The CDR3 contains 13 residues. The CDR3: CSARGASPYEQYF. The DNA of the CDR3 is TGCAGTGCTAGAGGGGCTAGCCCCTACGAGCAGTACTTC.

This clonotype came up a few times. Since a much larger clone is just one base distant, this may be a read error. V usage is TRBV20-1 and J usage is TRBJ2-5, with D hard to call. CDR1 and CDR2 (germline): DFQATT, SNEGSKA (reference sequence). V lost 3 bases and J lost 5, with 10 bases in between. The CDR3 loop spans 12 amino acids. CDR3 sequence (DNA): TGCAGTGCTAGCCTGGCCGGGGAGACCCAGTACTTC. This encodes CSASLAGETQYF.

In this sample, this clonotype turned up many times. The rearrangement uses TRBV10-3 and TRBJ1-2; 11 positions match TRBD1. Germline V gene lookup returns CDR1 ENHRY and CDR2 SYGVKD. J lost 2 bases, V lost 7 bases, and 3 bases had no gene match. The CDR3 totals 14 residues. CDR3 sequence (DNA): TGTGCCATCAACCGGGACAGGGGGAACTATGGCTACACCTTC. This sequence encodes CAINRDRGNYGYTF.

This rearrangement joins TRBV28 to TRBJ2-4, with 9 bases lining up with TRBD2. The junction had 5 bases not matched to a gene; V was cut back by 2 bases and J by 0 bases. The length of the CDR3 is 17 residues. Per the germline V gene, CDR1 is MDHEN and CDR2 is SYDVKM. DNA for the CDR3: TGTGCCAGCAGTTTAGCGGGGGGGGGACTAGCCAAAAACATTCAGTACTTC. This translates into CASSLAGGGLAKNIQYF.

The CDR3 loop is CSARDHLGLHTEAFF. CDR3 bases: TGCAGTGCTAGAGATCATTTGGGGTTGCACACTGAAGCTTTCTTT. The chain has TRBV20-1 and TRBJ1-1, with no clear D. V was trimmed by 0 bases and J by 3 bases, leaving 14 bases between them. The V gene's germline CDR1 is DFQATT and CDR2 SNEGSKA (reference sequence). CDR3 length equals 15 residues.

This clonotype was observed at least ten times. The J gene is TRBJ1-5, the V gene TRBV20-1; perhaps TRBD1 as D (6 bases). Germline lookup yields CDR1 DFQATT and CDR2 SNEGSKA (reference sequence). The CDR3 has 14 residues. With 2 bases removed from V and 3 bases from J, the gap between germline ends came to 11 bases. The CDR3 here is CSARKGGDNQPQHF. The CDR3 DNA is TGCAGTGCTAGAAAGGGGGGGGACAATCAGCCCCAGCATTTT.

This clonotype was counted many times. The chain couples TRBV7-2 to TRBJ1-5; TRBD1 agrees at 10 bases. The CDR3 covers 16 residues. Trimming at V came to 1 base and at J to 3 bases, leaving 3 bases not matched to a gene. Germline V gene data show CDR1 as SGHTA and CDR2 as FQGNSA. The CDR3 DNA follows: TGTGCCAGCAGCTTAGGTGGGACAGGGGTCAATCAGCCCCAGCATTTT. Translation: CASSLGGTGVNQPQHF. Full variable domain (outside the CDR3, taken from reference TRBV7-2 and TRBJ1-5): GAGVSQSPSNKVTEKGKDVELRCDPISGHTALYWYRQSLGQGLEFLIYFQGNSAPDKSGLPSDRFSAERTGGSVSTLTIQRTQQEDSAVYLCASSLGGTGVNQPQHFGDGTRLSIL.

This clonotype has ten or more counts. The chain uses TRBV2 and TRBJ1-2; D gene uncertain. In germline, CDR1 is SNHLY, CDR2 FYNNEI. This CDR3 comprises 13 residues. Between the trimmed V and J ends, which lost 1 base and 8 bases, there was a span of 11 bases. The CDR3 is CASSEVNTWGYTF. For the CDR3, the DNA is TGTGCCAGCAGTGAAGTCAACACATGGGGCTACACCTTC.

The chain joins TRBV27 to TRBJ1-5; tentatively, D is TRBD1 (5 bases). In germline, CDR1 is MNHEY, CDR2 SMNVEV (reference sequence). Deletions cut 7 bases from V and 1 base from J, with 20 bases between. The CDR3 is made up of 17 amino acids. The CDR3 loop reads CASNPGLRGSSNQPQHF. CDR3 bases: TGTGCCAGCAACCCGGGACTCCGGGGATCCAGCAATCAGCCCCAGCATTTT.

This clonotype was counted a single time. The chain is built from TRBV6-2 or TRBV6-3 and TRBJ2-6; D ambiguous. Germline assignment: CDR1 MNHEY and CDR2 SVGEGT. This CDR3 has 15 amino acids. Trimming cost V 2 bases and J 3 bases, with 8 bases left between them. CDR3 in DNA: TGTGCCAGCAGTTACGGTGGGCTTGGGGCCAACGTCCTGACTTTC. This sequence encodes CASSYGGLGANVLTF.

The gene calls are TRBV12-3 or TRBV12-4 and TRBJ1-1; possibly TRBD1 for D (5 bases). V was trimmed by 7 bases and J by 0 bases, leaving 15 bases between them. CDR3 length: 15 amino acids. CDR3 sequence: CASNLRGSLNTEAFF. The CDR3 coding sequence is TGTGCCAGCAACCTCCGGGGGTCCCTGAACACTGAAGCTTTCTTT.

In its sample, this clonotype was seen a few times. This sequence joins TRBV6-1 and TRBJ1-5; weak D call: TRBD1 (5 bases). CDR3 length: 15 residues. Trimming stripped 6 bases from V and 6 bases from J, with 18 bases between. From germline, CDR1 is MNHNS and CDR2 SASEGT. This CDR3 reads CASRSLSGLGQPQHF. CDR3 DNA: TGTGCCAGCAGGTCCCTTTCGGGGCTGGGTCAGCCCCAGCATTTT.